Below, 6 T cell receptor beta chains from the same sample are listed, as sequenced in a study of regulatory T cells in long-lasting Graves disease. Noted time point: newly diagnosed GD, antithyroid drugs for less than 3 months. PBMC RNA served as the TCR library source. CDR3-region Arm-PCR and iRepertoire HTBI primers produced the TCR beta libraries. A single record per CDR3 protein comes from TCRdb applying MiXCR to the multiplex PCR reads. The sample includes 440,000 or so distinct CDR3 sequences, 16% of them seen just once. The same data also went into a second study, on T cells in Graves' hyperthyroidism and ophthalmopathy.

The specimen was peripheral blood mononuclear cells (PBMCs), collected at new diagnosis, from a patient treated with antithyroid drugs. These TCRs come from a woman aged 25 to 45 with Graves disease.

With respect to this clonotype: With a much larger clone just one base away, this may be a read error. This chain joins TRBV7-2 and TRBJ2-3; D is unresolved. V was cut by 4 bases and J by 5 bases, with 10 bases left in between. CDR3 length: 13 residues. Germline CDR1 and CDR2: SGHTA and FQGNSA. CDR3 residues: CASSYGEKDTQYF. CDR3 in DNA: TGTGCCAGCAGCTACGGAGAGAAAGATACGCAGTATTTT.

This clonotype was recorded many times. The chain joins TRBV29-1 to TRBJ2-3; D possibly corresponds to TRBD2 (6 bases). This CDR3 comprises 16 residues. Germline CDR1 is SQVTM and CDR2 is ANQGSEA. Trimming left V 4 bases short and J 2 bases short, with 19 bases between. The CDR3 region has the DNA TGCAGCGTTGGTACCGGGACTTACACACCCACAGATACGCAGTATTTT. Translation gives CSVGTGTYTPTDTQYF.

The table lists this clonotype with many counts. The chain combines TRBV29-1 with TRBJ2-1; D is unclear. CDR3 length equals 12 residues. Germline loops: CDR1 SQVTM, CDR2 ANQGSEA. Trimming pared 5 bases from V and 8 bases from J, leaving 13 bases between. The CDR3 here is CSVKYGPDEQFF. The CDR3 DNA sequence: TGCAGCGTTAAGTATGGGCCTGATGAGCAGTTCTTC.

The rearrangement joins TRBV7-2 to TRBJ2-5; D might be TRBD2 (7 bases). The CDR3 runs 15 residues. Trimming left V 3 bases short and J 3 bases short, with 14 bases between. Germline V gene data show CDR1 as SGHTA and CDR2 as FQGNSA. The CDR3 DNA reads TGTGCCAGCAGCTTTGGTGGCGGGGGCGAAGAGACCCAGTACTTC. Protein product: CASSFGGGGEETQYF.

This clonotype has ten or more counts. This chain uses TRBV5-1 with TRBJ2-7; 9 nucleotides agree with TRBD2. V was clipped by 4 bases and J by 0 bases; unmatched bases: 14. Germline CDR1 is SGHRS and CDR2 is YFSETQ. The CDR3 covers 18 residues. The CDR3 protein is CASSLEGSGSTHSYEQYF. The CDR3 coding sequence is TGCGCCAGCAGCCTGGAGGGTAGCGGGAGCACCCACTCCTACGAGCAGTACTTC.

This clonotype was seen a single time. A read error is possible here, since a much larger clone lies one base away. The chain couples TRBV12-3 or TRBV12-4 to TRBJ2-3; the D gene is possibly TRBD2 (5 bases). CDR3 length: 15 residues. Trimming shortened V by 4 bases and J by 0 bases, and 11 bases separated the two germline ends. CDR3: CASSWIGRSTDTQYF. For the CDR3, the DNA is TGTGCCAGCAGTTGGATAGGGAGAAGCACAGATACGCAGTATTTT.